This T cell receptor beta chain was found in a study of T cell responses to AZD1222 COVID-19 vaccine. Turning to the study itself: Pooled samples include second doses given at about 4 or 12 weeks. Points from the study as a whole: Unmutated variant regions reportedly attract nearly half of all spike-specific TCRs.

CDR3 length: 15 residues. From germline, CDR1 is SGDLS and CDR2 YYNGEE. V shed 0 bases and J 3 bases; nucleotides not matched to a gene: 3. As regards this clone: As yet, its antigen is unknown.

The table came from immunoSEQ multiplex PCR; TCRdb's copy has only in-frame clones and leaves some out. Here the sample spans some 99,000 clones, over 75% being singletons. The chain couples TRBV9 to TRBJ2-3; 8 bases match TRBD1. This receptor was taken from an adult in good health. The sample in question was peripheral blood, obtained on day 0 of AZD1222 vaccination. The CDR3 spells CASSVGQGKTDTQYF. In DNA form, the CDR3 reads TGTGCCAGCAGCGTAGGACAGGGGAAAACAGATACGCAGTATTTT.